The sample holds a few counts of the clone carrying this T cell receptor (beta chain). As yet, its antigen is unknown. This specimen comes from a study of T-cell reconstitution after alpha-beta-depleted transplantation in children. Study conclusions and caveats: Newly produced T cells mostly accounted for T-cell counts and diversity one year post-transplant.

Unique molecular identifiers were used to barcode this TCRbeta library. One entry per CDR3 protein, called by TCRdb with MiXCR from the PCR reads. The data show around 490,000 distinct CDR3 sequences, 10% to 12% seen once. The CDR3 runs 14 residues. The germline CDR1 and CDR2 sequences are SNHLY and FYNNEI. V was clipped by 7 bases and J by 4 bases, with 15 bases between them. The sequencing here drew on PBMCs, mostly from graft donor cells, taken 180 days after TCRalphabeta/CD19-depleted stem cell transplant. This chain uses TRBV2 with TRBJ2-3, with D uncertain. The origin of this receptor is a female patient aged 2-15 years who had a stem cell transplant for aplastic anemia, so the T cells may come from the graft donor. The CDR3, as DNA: TGTGCCAGCAACGGATTCTCAAGGGCAGATACGCAGTATTTT. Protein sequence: CASNGFSRADTQYF.